Included here is one T cell receptor beta chain sequence, with context. The sample is drawn from a study of neoadjuvant anti-PD-1 for oral cavity cancer. The CDR3 spans 12 residues. The germline V and J ends were trimmed by 0 bases and 8 bases, with 7 bases remaining between them. The germline CDR1 and CDR2 sequences are MGHRA and YSYEKL. PBMC libraries mostly used about 500 ng of input genomic DNA, with six replicates per sample. Sequencing was performed with immunoSEQ multiplex PCR; in TCRdb, only in-frame clones are kept and a portion is missing. In the table there are 13,000 or so clones, about two thirds of which are singletons. Time point in this sample: after neoadjuvant nivolumab, at surgical resection.

This receptor was identified in a person aged 35 to 85 with oral cavity squamous cell carcinoma. This chain connects TRBV4-1 to TRBJ1-2, with TRBD1 as a possible D gene (5 bases). This specimen was PBMCs, taken after nivolumab (anti-PD-1) treatment. The CDR3 loop is CASSQDREGYTF. The CDR3 DNA sequence: TGCGCCAGCAGCCAAGACAGGGAGGGCTACACCTTC.